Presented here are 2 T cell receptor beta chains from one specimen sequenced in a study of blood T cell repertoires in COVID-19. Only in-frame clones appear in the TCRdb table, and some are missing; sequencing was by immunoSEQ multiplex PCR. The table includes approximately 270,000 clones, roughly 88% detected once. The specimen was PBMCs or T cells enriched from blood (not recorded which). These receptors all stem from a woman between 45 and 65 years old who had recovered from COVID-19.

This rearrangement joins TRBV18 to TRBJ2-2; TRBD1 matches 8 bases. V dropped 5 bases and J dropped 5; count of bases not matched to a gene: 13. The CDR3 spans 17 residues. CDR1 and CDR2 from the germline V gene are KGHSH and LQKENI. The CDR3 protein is CASSSKTGGYRTGELFF. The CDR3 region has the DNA TGTGCCAGCTCATCGAAAACAGGGGGTTATCGGACCGGGGAGCTGTTTTTT.

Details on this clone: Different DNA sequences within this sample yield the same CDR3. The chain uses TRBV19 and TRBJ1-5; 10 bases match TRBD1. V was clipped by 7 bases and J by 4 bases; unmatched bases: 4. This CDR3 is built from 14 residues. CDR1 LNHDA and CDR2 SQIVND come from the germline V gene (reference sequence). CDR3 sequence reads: CASNPGQGNQPQHF. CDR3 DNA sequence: TGTGCCAGTAACCCGGGACAGGGGAATCAGCCCCAGCATTTT. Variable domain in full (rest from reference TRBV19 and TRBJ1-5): DGGITQSPKYLFRKEGQNVTLSCEQNLNHDAMYWYRQDPGQGLRLIYYSQIVNDFQKGDIAEGYSVSREKKESFPLTVTSAQKNPTAFYLCASNPGQGNQPQHFGDGTRLSIL.